The 8 T cell receptor beta chains in this list originate from one sample, sequenced in a study of cytomegalovirus exposure and HLA in healthy donors. Method: immunoSEQ multiplex PCR; TCRdb's copy keeps in-frame clones and lacks some. Here the sample spans fewer than 350,000 clones, over 75% being singletons. The sequenced sample was PBMCs. The receptors stem from a woman aged 18-35 years in good health and CMV-seronegative.

In regard to this clone: One end of the junction fails to match germline, which may point to a read error. The chain recombines TRBV28 with TRBJ1-2; 8 bases align to TRBD1. CDR1 and CDR2 from the germline V gene are MDHEN and SYDVKM. The CDR3 runs 13 residues. CDR3 DNA sequence: TGTGCCAGCACCCTCTCAGACAGGGGCTCTCGCGCCTTC. It encodes CASTLSDRGSRAF.

V usage is TRBV7-3 and J usage is TRBJ1-6; 9 bases line up with TRBD1. With V trimmed by 5 bases and J by 9 bases, 8 bases remained unmatched. The CDR3 length is 15 residues. CDR1 is SGHTA, CDR2 FQGTGA, per germline. This CDR3 reads CASSIAGTGSSPLHF. CDR3 sequence (DNA): TGTGCCAGCAGCATCGCCGGGACAGGGAGTTCACCCCTCCACTTT.

V and J are TRBV7-2 and TRBJ2-1; 7 bases match TRBD2. V lost 5 bases and J lost 4; bases outside the gene matches: 14. The CDR3 has 17 residues. From germline, CDR1 is SGHTA and CDR2 FQGNSA. The CDR3 DNA reads as TGTGCCAGCAGCGCGCCACCGGGGGGAGGAGTATACAATGAGCAGTTCTTC. Protein product: CASSAPPGGGVYNEQFF.

The rearrangement uses TRBV28 and TRBJ2-1, with TRBD2 matching over 9 bases. With 3 bases clipped from V and 8 bases from J, the junction kept 2 bases outside the gene matches. Germline loops: CDR1 MDHEN, CDR2 SYDVKM. The CDR3 covers 13 residues. The CDR3 protein is CASSFGGRDEQFF. As DNA, the CDR3 is TGTGCCAGCAGTTTTGGCGGGAGGGATGAGCAGTTCTTC.

The rearrangement joins TRBV29-1 to TRBJ1-3, with a possible D match to TRBD1 (5 bases). There are 13 residues in the CDR3. Germline V gives CDR1 SQVTM, CDR2 ANQGSEA. V shed 3 bases and J shed 2 bases, with 8 bases lying between them. The DNA of the CDR3 is TGCAGCGTTGAGACAGTGGCTGGAAACACCATATATTTT. Translated, it gives CSVETVAGNTIYF.

This clone has a handful of counts. This rearrangement joins TRBV18 to TRBJ1-2, with D perhaps TRBD1 (5 bases). V was clipped by 2 bases and J by 7 bases, with 14 bases between them. The CDR3 loop spans 14 amino acids. Germline lookup yields CDR1 KGHSH and CDR2 LQKENI. In DNA form, the CDR3 reads TGTGCCAGCTCACCAAGCGGATCCGGGGGTGGCTACACCTTC. Protein: CASSPSGSGGGYTF.

The rearrangement links TRBV5-6 to TRBJ2-5; D call uncertain. Germline CDR1 SGHDT, CDR2 YYEEEE. CDR3 length: 15 residues. V lost 4 bases and J lost 0, with 13 bases in between. In DNA, the CDR3 is TGTGCCAGCAGCCCCCGAACCCAGTACCAAGAGACCCAGTACTTC. Its protein is CASSPRTQYQETQYF.

This clone appeared once. V usage is TRBV4-3 and J usage is TRBJ2-3; 9 positions agree with TRBD1. V shed 4 bases, J shed 4 bases, and the junction held 12 bases outside the gene matches. The CDR3 contains 17 residues. CDR1 is LGHNA and CDR2 is YSLEER in the germline V gene. CDR3 in amino acids: CASSLMSHRGQSDTQYF. Here the CDR3 DNA reads TGCGCCAGCAGCCTTATGTCTCACAGGGGGCAGTCAGATACGCAGTATTTT.